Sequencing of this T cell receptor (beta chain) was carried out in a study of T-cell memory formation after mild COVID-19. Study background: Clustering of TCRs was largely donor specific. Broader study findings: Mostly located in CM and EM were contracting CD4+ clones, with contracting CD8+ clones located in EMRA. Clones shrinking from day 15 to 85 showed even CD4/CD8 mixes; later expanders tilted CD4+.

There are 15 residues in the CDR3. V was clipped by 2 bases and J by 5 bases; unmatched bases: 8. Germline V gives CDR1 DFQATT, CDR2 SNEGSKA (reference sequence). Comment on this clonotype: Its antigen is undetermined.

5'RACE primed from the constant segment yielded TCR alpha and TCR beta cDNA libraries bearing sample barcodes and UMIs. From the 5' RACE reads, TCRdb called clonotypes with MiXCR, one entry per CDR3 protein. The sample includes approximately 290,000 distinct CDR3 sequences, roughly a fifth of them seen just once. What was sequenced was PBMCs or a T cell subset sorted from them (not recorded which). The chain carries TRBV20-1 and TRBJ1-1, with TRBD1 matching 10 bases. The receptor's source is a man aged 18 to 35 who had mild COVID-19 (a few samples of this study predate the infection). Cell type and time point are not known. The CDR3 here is CSARYRDRGWTEAFF. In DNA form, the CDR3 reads TGCAGTGCTAGATACCGGGACAGGGGTTGGACTGAAGCTTTCTTT.